This entry lists 5 T cell receptor beta chains sequenced from one sample in a study of T-cell reconstitution after alpha-beta-depleted transplantation in children. A TCRbeta library incorporating unique molecular identifiers was prepared. One entry per CDR3 protein, called by TCRdb with MiXCR from the PCR reads. The sample has around 700,000 distinct CDR3 sequences, about an eighth seen once. Sample: PBMCs, taken before TCRalphabeta/CD19-depleted stem cell transplant. The origin of the receptors is a girl aged 2 to 9 with congenital amegakaryocytic thrombocytopenia, due to receive a stem cell transplant.

CDR3 bases: TGCGCCAGCAGCCCACATGGACAGGGGGCATTCACCGGGGAGCTGTTTTTT. Its translation is CASSPHGQGAFTGELFF. The chain links TRBV5-1 to TRBJ2-2; 11 bases line up with TRBD1. V shed 4 bases, J shed 4 bases, and the junction held 9 bases outside the gene matches. The CDR3 extends over 17 amino acids. CDR1 is SGHRS and CDR2 is YFSETQ in the germline V gene.

This clonotype appeared many times. The chain uses TRBV24-1 and TRBJ2-2, with D unclear. The CDR3 has 12 amino acids. V lost 3 bases, J lost 6 bases, and 4 bases lay in between. From germline, CDR1 is KGHDR and CDR2 SFDVKD. The CDR3 loop reads CATSDGAGELFF. Written as DNA, the CDR3 is TGTGCCACCAGTGATGGTGCCGGGGAGCTGTTTTTT.

The chain uses TRBV20-1 and TRBJ2-2; TRBD2 aligns across 10 bases. The trim removed 5 bases at V and 8 bases at J, leaving 17 bases unmatched. Germline CDR1 and CDR2: DFQATT and SNEGSKA (reference sequence). The CDR3 has 17 amino acids. CDR3 DNA: TGCAGTGCTGTGGATTTGAGAACTAGCGGGAAGCCGGGGGAGCTGTTTTTT. This translates into CSAVDLRTSGKPGELFF.

This clonotype was found many times. This chain connects TRBV29-1 to TRBJ2-3; 9 nucleotides align to TRBD2. J gave up 5 bases and V 7 bases, and 13 bases lay outside the gene matches. Germline V gives CDR1 SQVTM, CDR2 ANQGSEA. The CDR3 is made up of 15 amino acids. The CDR3 DNA follows: TGCAGCGCCGGGCTCAGCGGGAGGTTGAGAGATACGCAGTATTTT. Its translation: CSAGLSGRLRDTQYF.

The chain couples TRBV3-1 to TRBJ2-3, with TRBD2 matching 8 bases. The CDR3 is made up of 17 amino acids. Germline V lookup: CDR1 LGHDT, CDR2 YNNKEL (reference sequence). The trim removed 3 bases at V and 0 bases at J, leaving 8 bases unmatched. The CDR3 DNA sequence: TGTGCCAGCAGCCAGACATCCTTAGCGGGGAGCACAGATACGCAGTATTTT. It codes for CASSQTSLAGSTDTQYF.